This T cell receptor (beta chain) was observed in a study of shared clonotypes between healthy human individuals. The overall study: Two women and a few men aged 18 to 49 made up the donors. Whole-study results and caveats: Sequencing of the sorted subsets was shown by rarefaction to be incomplete despite large depth.

This CDR3 has 13 amino acids. The germline CDR1 and CDR2 sequences are MDHEN and SYDVKM. Details on this clone: Its antigen is unidentified.

Assay: immunoSEQ multiplex PCR; the TCRdb copy retains only in-frame clones and omits some. The sample lists approximately 710,000 clones; 90% were seen once. Each of the donors was a healthy adult who was HIV-negative and had not had a recent acute infection or vaccination. Sequencing was performed on memory CD8+ T cells from PBMCs. Subset defined: CD45RO+ cells pooled with CCR7-negative TemRA cells. The chain links TRBV28 to TRBJ1-2, with D unclear. This clonotype originated in a man in his late teens or twenties in good health. Some clones in this sample may be carry-over from other donors' samples. The CDR3 spells CAASGTANYGYTF. The DNA for the CDR3 is TGTGCGGCCTCAGGCACAGCTAACTATGGCTACACCTTC.